This T cell receptor (beta chain) emerged from a study of blood T cell repertoires in COVID-19. Study information: Both acute and convalescent COVID-19 samples were obtained from the United States, Italy and Spain.

In the original processing: Cell counts per sample came from amplifying reference gene primers. Using immunoSEQ multiplex PCR, the repertoire was profiled, and TCRdb retains in-frame clones only, with some absent. The V and J calls and the clone size are those of that table, but D and trimming were determined from the DNA. The sample lists about 210,000 clones, approximately 81% occurring once. The CDR3 sequence is 13 residues long. V shed 1 base and J shed 0 bases, with 4 bases lying between them. Germline CDR1 GTSNPN, CDR2 SVGIG (reference sequence). In terms of age and location, participants ranged from roughly 18 to 95 years and lived in roughly 22 US areas. Participants reported their clinical history, and cohort assignment relied on those reports. Only a few counts were recorded for this clone.

The clonotype comes from a woman in her fifties or sixties with acute COVID-19. This chain links TRBV30 with TRBJ1-3; D is unclear. The material sequenced was PBMCs or T cells enriched from blood (not recorded which). The CDR3 DNA is TGTGCCTGGAGTGGAGACTCTGGAAACACCATATATTTT. Protein product: CAWSGDSGNTIYF.